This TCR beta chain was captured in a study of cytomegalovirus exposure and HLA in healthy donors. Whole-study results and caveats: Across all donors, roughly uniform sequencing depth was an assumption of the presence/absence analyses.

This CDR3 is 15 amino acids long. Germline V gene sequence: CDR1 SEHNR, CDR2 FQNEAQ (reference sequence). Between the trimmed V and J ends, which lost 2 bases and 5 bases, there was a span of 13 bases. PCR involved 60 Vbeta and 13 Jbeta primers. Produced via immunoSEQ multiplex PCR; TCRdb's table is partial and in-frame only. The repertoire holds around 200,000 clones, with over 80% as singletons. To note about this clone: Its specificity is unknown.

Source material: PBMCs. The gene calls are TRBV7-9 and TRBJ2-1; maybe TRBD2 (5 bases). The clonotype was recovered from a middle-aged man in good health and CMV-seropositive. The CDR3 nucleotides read TGTGCCAGCAGCTTAAGACTACAAATGGACAATGAGCAGTTCTTC. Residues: CASSLRLQMDNEQFF.